These 30 T cell receptor beta chains were sequenced from one sample in a study of blood T cell repertoires in COVID-19. Here immunoSEQ multiplex PCR was the method, and the copy in TCRdb shows in-frame clones only, minus some. The data show 50,000 to 75,000 clones, around 80% seen once. The sequencing sample was made of peripheral blood. These receptors originate from a man between 60 and 75 years old with acute or convalescent COVID-19.

This rearrangement joins TRBV24-1 to TRBJ2-5, with TRBD1 matching 8 bases. J was trimmed by 5 bases and V by 3 bases; bases with no gene match: 7. This CDR3 is 15 amino acids long. CDR1 is KGHDR and CDR2 is SFDVKD in the germline V gene. The CDR3 region has the DNA TGTGCCACCAGTGATCCGGGACAGGATGGGGAGACCCAGTACTTC. Translating it yields CATSDPGQDGETQYF.

This sequence joins TRBV6-6 and TRBJ2-2; the match to TRBD2 covers 8 bases. The CDR3 consists of 15 residues. The germline gives CDR1 MNHNY, CDR2 SVGAGI (reference sequence). With V trimmed by 3 bases and J by 1 base, 1 base remained unmatched. This chain's CDR3 is CASSYTSGNTGELFF. For the CDR3, the DNA is TGTGCCAGCAGTTATACTAGCGGGAACACCGGGGAGCTGTTTTTT.

The genes are TRBV30 and TRBJ2-7; 8 positions match TRBD1. Germline lookup yields CDR1 GTSNPN and CDR2 SVGIG (reference sequence). CDR3 size: 15 residues. Trimming took 3 bases from V and 2 from J; bases not matched to a gene: 9. In DNA, the CDR3 is TGTGCCTGGAGCGCCCGAGGACAGGGCCCCTACGAGCAGTACTTC. It yields the protein CAWSARGQGPYEQYF.

The chain employs TRBV30 and TRBJ2-2; 7 bases are shared with TRBD1. CDR3 length: 15 amino acids. The germline V gene has CDR1 GTSNPN and CDR2 SVGIG (reference sequence). The J segment lost 0 bases and the V segment lost 3 bases, leaving 4 bases of the junction unmatched. CDR3 amino acids: CAWSLDRTNTGELFF. The CDR3 DNA sequence: TGTGCCTGGAGCTTGGACAGGACGAACACCGGGGAGCTGTTTTTT.

The CDR3 DNA sequence: TGTGCCATCAGTGGGACCAGGGGCCATCAGCCCCAGCATTTT. Amino acid sequence: CAISGTRGHQPQHF. This chain connects TRBV10-3 to TRBJ1-5, with D possibly TRBD1 on 6 matching bases. From germline, CDR1 is ENHRY and CDR2 SYGVKD. The V and J ends lost 4 bases and 5 bases respectively, with 12 bases between them. This CDR3 contains 14 residues.

The chain combines TRBV5-6 with TRBJ1-2, with D possibly being TRBD1 (6 bases). Trimming pared 4 bases from V and 1 base from J, leaving 14 bases between. The CDR3 loop spans 15 amino acids. CDR1 and CDR2 from the germline V gene are SGHDT and YYEEEE. The CDR3 coding sequence is TGTGCCAGCAGCCCCTGGGACACCAGTAACTATGGCTACACCTTC. Its translation is CASSPWDTSNYGYTF.

This chain connects TRBV5-4 to TRBJ2-5, with 10 positions matching TRBD1. J gave up 5 bases and V 3 bases, and 7 bases lay outside the gene matches. The CDR3 runs to 15 residues. Per the germline V gene, CDR1 is SGHNT and CDR2 is YYREEE (reference sequence). As DNA, the CDR3 is TGTGCCAGCAGCTACGGGACAGGGGATGACGAGACCCAGTACTTC. Translated: CASSYGTGDDETQYF.

The chain recombines TRBV3-1 (or the pseudogene TRBV3-2) with TRBJ2-1; the match to TRBD2 covers 11 bases. This CDR3 spans 18 amino acids. Trimming took 4 bases from V and 2 from J; bases not matched to a gene: 10. The V gene's germline CDR1 is LGHDT and CDR2 YNNKEL (reference sequence). CDR3: CASSPVVLAGDPYNEQFF. In nucleotides, the CDR3 is TGTGCCAGCAGCCCAGTTGTACTAGCGGGAGATCCCTACAATGAGCAGTTCTTC.

This chain links TRBV25-1 with TRBJ2-1; TRBD1 matches at 7 bases. This CDR3 has 14 amino acids. CDR1 is MGHDK and CDR2 is SYGVNS in the germline V gene. V trimming: 2 bases; J trimming: 2 bases; junction bases outside the gene matches: 0. CDR3 in amino acids: CASSEGQAYNEQFF. The CDR3 DNA reads TGTGCCAGCAGTGAAGGACAGGCCTACAATGAGCAGTTCTTC.

The chain couples TRBV21-1 to TRBJ2-7; TRBD2, the table's D call, was not compared with the DNA. TRBV21-1 is recorded as a pseudogene. The CDR3 has 19 amino acids. The CDR3 coding sequence is TGTGCCAGCAGCAAAGATGAAAAGATTTGTTCTACCGGGAGCTACGGGCAGTACTTC. This gives the protein CASSKDEKICSTGSYGQYF.

This clone was seen a single time. CDR3 DNA: TGTGCCAGCAGCGTAGAGACTAGCGGGAGGAGGGATGAGCAGTTCTTC. Its translation is CASSVETSGRRDEQFF. The chain is built from TRBV9 and TRBJ2-1, with TRBD2 matching over 13 bases. The germline V gene encodes CDR1 SGDLS and CDR2 YYNGEE. This CDR3 comprises 16 residues. The J segment lost 8 bases and the V segment lost 0 bases, leaving 5 bases of the junction unmatched.

For the CDR3, the DNA is TGCGCCAGCAGCTTGGTGTCTAGTCGCCACGAGCAGTACTTC. It specifies CASSLVSSRHEQYF. The chain uses TRBV5-1 and TRBJ2-7; D not certain. The germline gives CDR1 SGHRS, CDR2 YFSETQ. Trimming stripped 0 bases from V and 5 bases from J, with 12 bases between. CDR3 length: 14 residues.

This chain connects TRBV21-1 to TRBJ1-1. TRBV21-1 is designated a pseudogene. There are 17 residues in the CDR3. CDR3 amino acids: CASSKLWIGGRDTEAFF. The CDR3 DNA reads TGTGCCAGCAGCAAACTTTGGATCGGGGGTCGAGACACTGAAGCTTTCTTT.

The V gene is TRBV28, the J gene TRBJ1-6; D ambiguous. The CDR3 sequence is 15 residues long. V was cut by 2 bases and J by 7 bases, with 12 bases left in between. CDR1 is MDHEN, CDR2 SYDVKM, per germline. This CDR3 is CASSLGSPMNSPLHF. For the CDR3, the DNA is TGTGCCAGCAGTTTAGGTAGTCCCATGAATTCACCCCTCCACTTT.

This chain connects TRBV23-1 to TRBJ1-3; a weak D match, TRBD1 (5 bases). TRBV23-1 is identified as an open reading frame with a role that is uncertain. The V end was cut by 0 bases, the J end by 0 bases, with 12 bases between. The CDR3 covers 17 residues. Here the CDR3 DNA reads TGCGCCAGCAGTCAATCGTGGAGGGGATTCTCTGGAAACACCATATATTTT. Its protein is CASSQSWRGFSGNTIYF.

This clone was seen only a few times. The chain's CDR3 is CASSLGADPEAFF. The CDR3 DNA follows: TGCGCCAGCAGCTTAGGGGCTGACCCTGAAGCTTTCTTT. The chain is built from TRBV5-1 and TRBJ1-1; D possibly corresponds to TRBD1 (5 bases). V was pared by 2 bases and J by 6 bases, with 11 bases between. The CDR3 has 13 residues. The germline V gene has CDR1 SGHRS and CDR2 YFSETQ.

The chain couples TRBV27 to TRBJ1-1; D is perhaps TRBD1 (6 bases). The V gene lost 5 bases and the J gene lost 1 base, with 14 bases spanning the gap. Per the germline V gene, CDR1 is MNHEY and CDR2 is SMNVEV (reference sequence). The CDR3 runs to 15 residues. The CDR3 spells CASSPPTGRNTEAFF. CDR3 nucleotides: TGTGCCAGCAGTCCCCCTACAGGGAGGAACACTGAAGCTTTCTTT.

The chain is built from TRBV6-5 and TRBJ2-5, with D perhaps TRBD1 (6 bases). Between the trimmed V and J ends, which lost 2 bases and 3 bases, there was a span of 13 bases. Per the germline V gene, CDR1 is MNHEY and CDR2 is SVGAGI. The CDR3 extends over 15 amino acids. The CDR3 DNA follows: TGTGCCAGCAGTTACCAAGGGGGAACGGAAGAGACCCAGTACTTC. Protein product: CASSYQGGTEETQYF.

The rearrangement uses TRBV24-1 and TRBJ1-5; D might be TRBD1 (6 bases). Looked up from germline, CDR1 is KGHDR and CDR2 is SFDVKD. Trimming shortened V by 2 bases and J by 5 bases, and 15 bases separated the two germline ends. The length of the CDR3 is 16 residues. CDR3 sequence reads: CATSDSTTGRDQPQHF. The DNA for the CDR3 is TGTGCCACCAGTGATTCCACCACAGGGCGCGATCAGCCCCAGCATTTT.

V gene TRBV19 combines with J gene TRBJ1-1; 7 nucleotides line up with TRBD1. The CDR3 has 12 amino acids. Germline CDR1 reads LNHDA; CDR2 reads SQIVND (reference sequence). The junction had 2 bases not matched to a gene; V was cut back by 3 bases and J by 7 bases. The CDR3 region has the DNA TGTGCCAGTAGTATTGGGGACAGTGAAGCTTTCTTT. Translation gives CASSIGDSEAFF.

CDR3 DNA sequence: TGTGCCACCAGTGCCCCCGGGCTAGCAGACACCGGGGAGCTGTTTTTT. It specifies CATSAPGLADTGELFF. The J gene is TRBJ2-2, the V gene TRBV24-1; tentatively, D is TRBD2 (5 bases). This CDR3 spans 16 amino acids. The germline CDR1 and CDR2 sequences are KGHDR and SFDVKD. Deletions cut 5 bases from V and 3 bases from J, with 15 bases between.

J is TRBJ1-4 and V is TRBV6-5; 9 positions agree with TRBD1. Looked up from germline, CDR1 is MNHEY and CDR2 is SVGAGI. V trimming: 0 bases; J trimming: 10 bases; junction bases outside the gene matches: 6. The CDR3 contains 15 residues. The CDR3 region is CASSYSDRGIGKLFF. The CDR3 DNA reads as TGTGCCAGCAGTTACTCGGACAGGGGAATTGGAAAACTGTTTTTT.

The chain couples TRBV7-9 to TRBJ2-7; D is perhaps TRBD2 (6 bases). Per germline, CDR1 SEHNR and CDR2 FQNEAQ (reference sequence). Trimming cost V 7 bases and J 5 bases, with 18 bases left between them. The CDR3 is made up of 14 amino acids. The CDR3 DNA reads TGTGCCAGCACCCTAACGGGGGTTGTCCACGAGCAGTACTTC. Translation gives CASTLTGVVHEQYF.

J is TRBJ1-1 and V is TRBV4-1; D perhaps matches TRBD1 (6 bases). This CDR3 contains 16 residues. V gave up 2 bases and J gave up 1 base, with 14 bases separating them. CDR1 MGHRA and CDR2 YSYEKL come from the germline V gene. DNA of the CDR3: TGCGCCAGCAGCCAACCGCCAGGGGCCACGAACACTGAAGCTTTCTTT. This translates into CASSQPPGATNTEAFF.

This chain links TRBV27 with TRBJ2-7, with a tentative D call TRBD2 (6 bases). Germline CDR1 is MNHEY and CDR2 is SMNVEV (reference sequence). The CDR3 runs to 14 residues. Trimming stripped 6 bases from V and 6 bases from J, with 18 bases between. The CDR3 sequence is CASSPGVEGFEQYF. The CDR3 DNA reads TGTGCCAGCAGCCCGGGGGTTGAGGGGTTCGAGCAGTACTTC.

The genes are TRBV7-3 and TRBJ2-7, with 8 bases that match TRBD1. The germline V gene encodes CDR1 SGHTA and CDR2 FQGTGA. The CDR3 spans 13 residues. The trim removed 5 bases at V and 9 bases at J, leaving 9 bases unmatched. The CDR3 spells CASSDGTGGRQYF. CDR3 bases: TGTGCCAGCAGCGACGGGACAGGTGGTAGGCAGTACTTC. Together with reference TRBV7-3 and TRBJ2-7, the CDR3 gives the full variable domain: GAGVSQTPSNKVTEKGKYVELRCDPISGHTALYWYRQSLGQGPEFLIYFQGTGAADDSGLPNDRFFAVRPEGSVSTLKIQRTERGDSAVYLCASSDGTGGRQYFGPGTRLTVT.

The gene calls are TRBV4-3 and TRBJ2-1; D may be TRBD1 (6 bases). Trimming pared 6 bases from V and 3 bases from J, leaving 15 bases between. CDR1 LGHNA and CDR2 YSLEER come from the germline V gene. This CDR3 region has 15 residues. This chain's CDR3 is CASSLGAQVYNEQFF. DNA for the CDR3: TGCGCCAGCAGTTTGGGGGCTCAGGTCTACAATGAGCAGTTCTTC.

The chain couples TRBV28 to TRBJ2-7, with 9 nucleotides matching TRBD1. J gave up 6 bases and V 8 bases, and 14 bases lay outside the gene matches. The CDR3 extends over 15 amino acids. Germline lookup yields CDR1 MDHEN and CDR2 SYDVKM. The CDR3 sequence is CASVTGGASRSEQYF. The CDR3, as DNA: TGTGCCAGCGTAACAGGGGGCGCGAGCAGGTCCGAGCAGTACTTC.

The chain joins TRBV10-3 to TRBJ1-2; 10 bases are a match to TRBD1. V shed 1 base, J shed 1 base, and the junction held 3 bases outside the gene matches. Germline CDR1 ENHRY, CDR2 SYGVKD. This CDR3 is 16 amino acids long. CDR3 sequence: CAISELRDRGNYGYTF. The CDR3 nucleotides are TGTGCCATCAGTGAGTTAAGGGACAGGGGTAACTATGGCTACACCTTC.

The chain combines TRBV4-3 with TRBJ2-2, with 13 bases aligning to TRBD2. Per germline, CDR1 LGHNA and CDR2 YSLEER. The J segment lost 5 bases and the V segment lost 6 bases, leaving 0 bases of the junction unmatched. The CDR3 is 14 amino acids. The CDR3 sequence is CASRLAGGTGELFF. The CDR3 DNA sequence: TGCGCCAGCAGACTAGCGGGAGGGACCGGGGAGCTGTTTTTT.